The rows below give T cell receptor beta chains drawn from one sample of a study of blood T cells in healthy people across ages. TCRdb redid the calling of the 5' RACE reads with MiXCR, one entry per CDR3 protein. The profile shows approximately 690,000 distinct CDR3 sequences, 45% to 65% of them singletons. The sequenced material came from blood. These receptors all stem from a man in his fifties or sixties in good health. CDR3s include the opening cysteine and the closing phenylalanine or tryptophan. D genes are given only for firm matches. Size is stated for part of the rows, as once, few or many counts, or as a class when the clone is expanded.

>TRBD1|-|TRBJ1-2|TRBV5-1
TGCGCCAGCAGCGTGGACAGGAGTAATGGCTACACCTTC
CASSVDRSNGYTF
>-|-|TRBJ2-1|TRBV2
TGCGCCAGCCACAGGGTTCCCTACAATGAGCAGTTCTTC
CASHRVPYNEQFF
>TRBD1|-|TRBJ1-5|TRBV28
TGTGCCAGCAGTGCCCGGACAGGGGCAAATCAGCCCCAGCATTTT
CASSARTGANQPQHF
>TRBD1|-|TRBJ2-7|TRBV20-1
TGCAGTGCTAGAGATCCGGGGACAGGATTCACCTACGAGCAGTACTTC
CSARDPGTGFTYEQYF
>TRBD1|few|TRBJ2-5|TRBV7-9
TGTGCCAGCAGCAAGACCGGGACAGAGGGCGCAGAGGCCCAGTACTTC
CASSKTGTEGAEAQYF
>-|few|TRBJ1-2|TRBV20-1
TGCAGTGCCACCGGGGGCGGTTACTATGGCTACACCTTC
CSATGGGYYGYTF
>-|-|TRBJ2-3|TRBV20-1
TGCAGTGCTAGTCGGGACTCAAGGGGAACAGATACGCAGTATTTT
CSASRDSRGTDTQYF
>TRBD2|-|TRBJ2-3|TRBV5-1
TGCGCCAGCAGTGGCGGGGGGCCCTCCCCCACAGATACGCAGTATTTT
CASSGGGPSPTDTQYF
>TRBD1|-|TRBJ2-7|TRBV7-4
TGTGCCAGCAGCTTACCGGGGACAGGGAGCTCCTACGAGCAGTACTTC
CASSLPGTGSSYEQYF
>-|few|TRBJ1-6|TRBV6-1
TGTGCCAGCAGTGATCAGGGATCACCCCTCCACTTT
CASSDQGSPLHF
>-|many|TRBJ2-7|TRBV27
TGTGCCCCCTACGAGCAGTACTTC
CAPYEQYF
>TRBD1|-|TRBJ1-5|TRBV5-8
TGTGCCAGCAGCTTGGAGCCCCTACAGGGGCGGCCCCAGCATTTT
CASSLEPLQGRPQHF
>-|few|TRBJ1-4|TRBV6-5
TGTGCCAGCAGTTACGGACAGTTTAATGAAAAACTGTTTTTT
CASSYGQFNEKLFF
>-|-|TRBJ2-4|TRBV18
TGTGCCAGCTCACCGTTCAGGGGATGGGAGCAGTACTTC
CASSPFRGWEQYF
>-|-|TRBJ2-1|TRBV5-1
TGCGCCAGCAGCTTGGTCGTAGGGGGCAATGAGCAGTTCTTC
CASSLVVGGNEQFF
>-|-|TRBJ1-2|TRBV5-1
TGCGCCAGCAGCTTCAGTGTACAGAGTAACTATGGCTACACCTTC
CASSFSVQSNYGYTF
>-|-|TRBJ1-2|TRBV29-1
TGCAGTGTTGGGTTTCAGGGACAAAGCTATGGCTACACCTTC
CSVGFQGQSYGYTF
>-|-|TRBJ1-2|TRBV14
TGTGCCAGCAGCCAAGTAACAGCGGGGGGCTACACCTTC
CASSQVTAGGYTF
>TRBD2|-|TRBJ2-3|TRBV7-9
TGTGCCAGCAGCCCCCACGGGGGGGCCCGGGGGTCGCAGTATTTT
CASSPHGGARGSQYF
>TRBD2|-|TRBJ2-5|TRBV28
TGTGCCAGCAGTACCCGACTAGCGGGTTTAGAGACCCAGTACTTC
CASSTRLAGLETQYF
>TRBD2|-|TRBJ2-5|TRBV29-1
TGCAGCGTTGACAAGCGGGGGGGAGAGACCCAGTACTTC
CSVDKRGGETQYF
>TRBD2|-|TRBJ2-1|TRBV2
TGTGCCAGCAGTGAACAGGCTAGCGGTGACAATGAGCAGTTCTTT
CASSEQASGDNEQFF
>-|-|TRBJ1-4|TRBV2
TGTGCCAGCACACGCGGAGCAAATGAAAAACTGTTTTTT
CASTRGANEKLFF
>-|few|TRBJ2-7|TRBV20-1
TGCAGTGCTAGCCTGGGGACCCCGGGGCACGAGCAGTACTTC
CSASLGTPGHEQYF
>-|-|TRBJ2-5|TRBV11-2
TGTGCCAGCAGCACCGGGGGCACCCCCTACCAAGAGACCCAGTACTTC
CASSTGGTPYQETQYF
>-|-|TRBJ2-2|TRBV20-1
TGCAGTGCTAGACCCAGGGCGAACACCGGGGAGCTGTTTTTT
CSARPRANTGELFF
>-|-|TRBJ2-5|TRBV3-1
TGTGCCAGCAGCCAAGATATAAGGGCAGCCGGAGAGACCCAGTACTTC
CASSQDIRAAGETQYF
>-|-|TRBJ2-5|TRBV4-2
TGTGGCAGCAGCCAAGAAGCGGGTAGGGAGACCCAGTACTTC
CGSSQEAGRETQYF
>-|-|TRBJ2-1|TRBV6-2/TRBV6-3
TGTGCCAGCAGGAACCAATTTGGGTGGAGTGAGCAGTTCTTC
CASRNQFGWSEQFF
>-|-|TRBJ2-1|TRBV9
TGTGCCAGCAGCGTAGATACACTCTACAATGAGCAGTTCTTC
CASSVDTLYNEQFF
>TRBD2|many|TRBJ2-5|TRBV3-1
TGTGCCAGCAGCCAACGGGGGGGCAGCATGTGGACCCAGTACTTC
CASSQRGGSMWTQYF
>-|once|TRBJ1-6|TRBV12-3/TRBV12-4
TGTGCCGCCCGCACATCGGATAATTCACCCCTCCACTTT
CAARTSDNSPLHF
>-|-|TRBJ2-5|TRBV12-3/TRBV12-4
TGTGCCAGCAGTTTTGGAGGGGCCTCCCAAGAGACCCAGTACTTC
CASSFGGASQETQYF
>TRBD1|once|TRBJ1-1|TRBV6-2/TRBV6-3
TGTGCCAGCAGTTACGCAGGGGGGTTAACTGAAGCTTTCTTT
CASSYAGGLTEAFF
>-|-|TRBJ1-4|TRBV25-1
TGTGCCAGCAGCCCCGCGGGGCATGAAAAACTGTTTTTT
CASSPAGHEKLFF
>-|-|TRBJ2-5|TRBV3-1
TGTGCCAGCAGCCAAGTTCTGGACCTGGGTGAGACCCAGTACTTC
CASSQVLDLGETQYF
>-|once|TRBJ2-6|TRBV7-2
TGTGCCAGCAGCCAGGCCAGGAGCGGGGCCAACGTCCTGACTTTC
CASSQARSGANVLTF
>-|-|TRBJ2-3|TRBV7-2
TGTGCCAGCAGCTTAGGGCTTCTGGGCATTACAGAGACGCAGTATTTT
CASSLGLLGITETQYF
>-|-|TRBJ1-6|TRBV6-1
TGTGCCACACTTCTGGATCATAATTCACCCCTCCACTTT
CATLLDHNSPLHF
>TRBD2|-|TRBJ2-1|TRBV20-1
TGCAGTGCTAGGCCCCGACTAGCGGGGTACAATGAGCAGTTCTTC
CSARPRLAGYNEQFF
>TRBD1|-|TRBJ2-3|TRBV20-1
TGCAGTGCTAGGGCCGGGACAGGGGTGGGAGATACGCAGTATTTT
CSARAGTGVGDTQYF
>TRBD2|-|TRBJ2-1|TRBV5-1
TGCGCCAGCAGCTTGGTACCGGGGGGGCGGGATGAGCAGTTCTTC
CASSLVPGGRDEQFF
>TRBD1|few|TRBJ2-7|TRBV6-2/TRBV6-3
TGTGCCAGCAGTCCGACAGGGGTCGGCTACGAGCAGTACTTC
CASSPTGVGYEQYF
>TRBD1|-|TRBJ2-7|TRBV20-1
TGCAGTGCCTCGGGAACAGGGGGGATCTACGAGCAGTACTTC
CSASGTGGIYEQYF
>TRBD1|few|TRBJ2-1|TRBV29-1
TGCAGCGTTGAAGTAGGGGACAGCTCCTACAATGAGCAGTTCTTC
CSVEVGDSSYNEQFF
>-|once|TRBJ1-4|TRBV20-1
TGCAGTGCTAGGAAGAGGAAGGGTTGGGAGGAAAAACTGTTTTTT
CSARKRKGWEEKLFF
>-|few|TRBJ2-7|TRBV3-1
TGTGCCAGCAGCCAAAACGAGGGTAGAGGCGAGCAGTACTTC
CASSQNEGRGEQYF
>TRBD2|-|TRBJ2-1|TRBV5-1
TGCGCCAGCAGCTTGGCCCTAGCGGGGGGTTCTCATGAGCAGTTCTTC
CASSLALAGGSHEQFF
>-|-|TRBJ2-6|TRBV7-2
TGTGCCAGCAGCTCCCCCGCCGAGGGGGCCAACGTCCTGACTTTC
CASSSPAEGANVLTF
>-|few|TRBJ2-6|TRBV7-9
TGTGCCAGCAGCGATCCGGACAGATCTGGGGCCAACGTCCTGACTTTC
CASSDPDRSGANVLTF
>TRBD1|-|TRBJ1-2|TRBV3-1
TGTGCCAGCAGCCGGACAGGGTATGAAGGCTACACCTTC
CASSRTGYEGYTF
>-|few|TRBJ1-2|TRBV6-2/TRBV6-3
TGTGCCAGCAGAGAGGACAGCTATTATGGCTACACCTTC
CASREDSYYGYTF
>-|few|TRBJ2-3|TRBV3-1
TGTGCCAGCAGCCAAGAGGGGCTCCAGACATACACAGATACGCAGTATTTT
CASSQEGLQTYTDTQYF
>-|-|TRBJ2-7|TRBV3-1
TGTGCCAGCAGCCAAGAGTTCAGGCGGTACGAGCAGTACTTC
CASSQEFRRYEQYF
>-|few|TRBJ2-7|TRBV20-1
TGCAGTGCTAGAGATAGGGTAGGCTGGGACGAGCAGTACTTC
CSARDRVGWDEQYF
>-|-|TRBJ2-3|TRBV5-1
TGCGCCAGTTTTCGCGGGGTCGGGCACATTACAGATACGCAGTATTTT
CASFRGVGHITDTQYF